This record concerns one TCR beta chain sequence. Antigen unknown. The data were taken from a study of graft-versus-host responses after intestinal transplantation. Study context: Anti-thymocyte globulin was used for induction in all recipients, who then took tacrolimus and steroids for around 3 years.

CDR3 size: 14 residues. The V end lost 1 base, the J end lost 6 bases, and 12 bases lay between the germline ends. Germline loops: CDR1 LGHNA, CDR2 YNFKEQ. Sequencing used immunoSEQ multiplex PCR; TCRdb keeps in-frame clones, though not all of them. There are tens of thousands of clones in the sample; 90% occur only once, and around 4% lies in the top ten. The receptor comes from a human donor who was the organ donor for an intestinal transplant. The chain is built from TRBV4-2 and TRBJ1-2; D is ambiguous. This specimen consisted of unstimulated CD8+ T cells sorted from spleen or lymph node cells, obtained before transplant. The CDR3 sequence is CASSQVEDINGYTF. In DNA form, the CDR3 reads TGTGCCAGCAGCCAAGTGGAGGATATTAATGGCTACACCTTC.